What follows are 23 T cell receptor beta chains derived from one specimen sequenced in a study of CD8 T cells in Susac syndrome (dated by TCRdb to about 2019). The library was made by the immunoSEQ multiplex PCR assay. RNA was extracted using the RNeasy kit, and roughly 0.5 to 1 microgram was reverse transcribed with random hexamers. TCRdb passed the public sequencing reads through fastp at Q25 and MiXCR, retaining productive beta sequences. When rows share a CDR3 protein, they turn into one entry using the most common DNA and genes. The sample yields roughly 250,000 distinct CDR3 sequences; about 95% were counted once. Jointly, the top ten make up 0.095% to 0.12% of the sample. The specimen sequenced was CD4+ T cells from PBMCs. Source of these receptors: a human donor with Susac syndrome.

This chain uses TRBV5-6 with TRBJ1-1; D is unresolved. The V gene lost 1 base and the J gene lost 2 bases, with 3 bases spanning the gap. The CDR3 is 12 residues long. Germline loops: CDR1 SGHDT, CDR2 YYEEEE. CDR3 amino acids: CASSLINTEAFF. The CDR3 bases are TGTGCCAGCAGCTTGATTAACACTGAAGCTTTCTTT. Based on the CDR3 plus reference TRBV5-6 and TRBJ1-1, the full variable domain is DAGVTQSPTHLIKTRGQQVTLRCSPKSGHDTVSWYQQALGQGPQFIFQYYEEEERQRGNFPDRFSGHQFPNYSSELNVNALLLGDSALYLCASSLINTEAFFGQGTRLTVV.

The chain joins TRBV14 to TRBJ2-4; D is perhaps TRBD2 (7 bases). Germline lookup yields CDR1 SGHDN and CDR2 FVKESK. The CDR3 consists of 13 residues. V was cut by 0 bases and J by 14 bases, with 14 bases left in between. CDR3: CASSQERGGSEYF. As DNA, the CDR3 is TGTGCCAGCAGCCAAGAGAGGGGGGGCTCGGAGTACTTC.

J is TRBJ1-2 and V is TRBV30; possibly TRBD1 for D (6 bases). The germline gives CDR1 GTSNPN, CDR2 SVGIG (reference sequence). The CDR3 loop spans 11 amino acids. The V end was cut by 5 bases, the J end by 2 bases, with 6 bases between. The CDR3 is CAWGGNYGYTF. In DNA, the CDR3 is TGTGCCTGGGGGGGCAACTATGGCTACACCTTC.

The V and J genes are TRBV27 and TRBJ2-7; 8 bases align to TRBD1. This CDR3 is built from 14 residues. V lost 5 bases, J lost 2 bases, and 5 bases stayed unmatched. The germline V gene encodes CDR1 MNHEY and CDR2 SMNVEV (reference sequence). This chain's CDR3 is CASSGHRGAYEQYF. The DNA for the CDR3 is TGTGCCAGCAGTGGACACAGGGGGGCCTACGAGCAGTACTTC.

The chain couples TRBV7-3 to TRBJ2-1, with unresolved D. Germline lookup yields CDR1 SGHTA and CDR2 FQGTGA. V gave up 1 base and J gave up 5 bases, with 3 bases separating them. The CDR3 is 12 amino acids. The CDR3 loop reads CASSLKDNEQFF. In nucleotides, the CDR3 is TGTGCCAGCAGCTTAAAAGACAATGAGCAGTTCTTC.

This chain links TRBV12-5 with TRBJ2-3, with 7 bases identical to TRBD1. CDR1 is LGHNT and CDR2 is FRNRAP in the germline V gene. J lost 6 bases, V lost 6 bases, and 9 bases had no gene match. The CDR3 has 14 amino acids. CDR3 nucleotides: TGTGCTAGTGGCCCGACCGGACAGGCCGATACGCAGTATTTT. It specifies CASGPTGQADTQYF.

The chain carries TRBV4-1 and TRBJ1-5; 8 bases line up with TRBD1. The CDR3 consists of 14 residues. The trim removed 4 bases at V and 8 bases at J, leaving 7 bases unmatched. Germline CDR1 MGHRA, CDR2 YSYEKL. DNA for the CDR3: TGCGCCAGCAGCCCACGGACAGGGCGGGAGCCCCAGCATTTT. It codes for CASSPRTGREPQHF.

The rearrangement links TRBV20-1 to TRBJ2-7, with 9 bases matching TRBD2. This CDR3 has 13 amino acids. Germline loops: CDR1 DFQATT, CDR2 SNEGSKA (reference sequence). With V trimmed by 2 bases and J by 5 bases, 4 bases remained unmatched. CDR3 protein: CSARLAGVNEQYF. CDR3 nucleotide sequence: TGCAGTGCTAGATTAGCGGGAGTCAACGAGCAGTACTTC.

The rearrangement joins TRBV29-1 to TRBJ2-2; the match to TRBD1 covers 7 bases. J was trimmed by 1 base and V by 3 bases; bases with no gene match: 2. This CDR3 comprises 14 residues. Germline CDR1 SQVTM, CDR2 ANQGSEA. The CDR3 loop reads CSVDRTGNTGELFF. In DNA form, the CDR3 reads TGCAGCGTTGATCGGACAGGGAACACCGGGGAGCTGTTTTTT.

This chain joins TRBV29-1 and TRBJ1-1; D remains unclear. Trimming left V 7 bases short and J 1 base short, with 10 bases between. Germline V gives CDR1 SQVTM, CDR2 ANQGSEA. The CDR3 has 12 amino acids. CDR3 sequence reads: CSEVQTNTEAFF. The CDR3, as DNA: TGCAGCGAAGTCCAGACGAACACTGAAGCTTTCTTT.

The chain has TRBV12-3 or TRBV12-4 and TRBJ2-5, with D unclear. Trimming stripped 8 bases from V and 5 bases from J, with 12 bases between. The CDR3 is 12 amino acids. The DNA for the CDR3 is TGTGCCAGCGGTACCATCTGGGAGACCCAGTACTTC. Its translation: CASGTIWETQYF.

This sequence joins TRBV29-1 and TRBJ2-1, with 16 bases that match TRBD2. This CDR3 is 15 amino acids long. Germline values: CDR1 SQVTM, CDR2 ANQGSEA. V lost 7 bases, J lost 7 bases, and 7 bases stayed unmatched. The DNA of the CDR3 is TGCAGCGCCGGGACTAGCGGGAGGGCCTCGAATGAGCAGTTCTTC. This encodes CSAGTSGRASNEQFF.

The V gene is TRBV18, the J gene TRBJ1-2; D is unclear. CDR3 size: 14 residues. V lost 2 bases, J lost 6 bases, and 13 bases lay in between. Germline values: CDR1 KGHSH, CDR2 LQKENI. DNA for the CDR3: TGTGCCAGCTCACCAACGGAGGCGATGGATGGCTACACCTTC. Residues: CASSPTEAMDGYTF.

This clonotype was counted once. This chain links TRBV7-9 with TRBJ2-2; D gene unclear. The CDR3 is made up of 13 amino acids. Trimming removed 4 bases from V and 6 bases from J, with 9 bases in between. CDR1 and CDR2 (germline): SEHNR, FQNEAQ (reference sequence). The CDR3 nucleotides are TGTGCCAGCAGCTCGGACGGGCCCGGGGAGCTGTTTTTT. Translation: CASSSDGPGELFF.

The V and J genes are TRBV27 and TRBJ2-7; D tentatively fits TRBD1 or TRBD2 (5 bases each). The germline V gene encodes CDR1 MNHEY and CDR2 SMNVEV (reference sequence). Trimming removed 0 bases at V and 6 bases at J, with 12 bases between. There are 14 residues in the CDR3. Here the CDR3 DNA reads TGTGCCAGCAGTTTATCTGGGGGAATCGGCGAGCAGTACTTC. This translates into CASSLSGGIGEQYF.

The chain combines TRBV29-1 with TRBJ1-2, with D tentatively TRBD1 (6 bases). Germline CDR1 reads SQVTM; CDR2 reads ANQGSEA. V was pared by 8 bases and J by 5 bases, with 21 bases between. The CDR3 extends over 14 amino acids. The CDR3 coding sequence is TGCAGCCCATACGGCGAGGGGGAGATTTATGGCTACACCTTC. It specifies CSPYGEGEIYGYTF.

The chain combines TRBV7-9 with TRBJ1-2; TRBD1 is a possible D gene (5 bases). Germline-derived CDR1 and CDR2 are SEHNR and FQNEAQ (reference sequence). With 6 bases removed from V and 8 bases from J, the gap between germline ends came to 16 bases. The CDR3 runs 13 residues. CDR3 in amino acids: CASRLTGAGGYTF. The CDR3 coding sequence is TGTGCCAGCAGACTGACGGGCGCAGGGGGCTACACCTTC.

The chain carries TRBV30 and TRBJ1-2; D is ambiguous. The V gene's germline CDR1 is GTSNPN and CDR2 SVGIG (reference sequence). The CDR3 extends over 14 amino acids. V was clipped by 4 bases and J by 3 bases, with 15 bases between them. Written as DNA, the CDR3 is TGTGCCTGGACCGAGTGGGGTGTCGACTATGGCTACACCTTC. As protein: CAWTEWGVDYGYTF.

The J gene is TRBJ2-2, the V gene TRBV30; 7 nucleotides match TRBD2. Germline CDR1 is GTSNPN and CDR2 is SVGIG (reference sequence). V shed 0 bases, J shed 3 bases, and the junction held 4 bases outside the gene matches. The CDR3 sequence is 15 residues long. CDR3 sequence reads: CAWSVRRGDTGELFF. The CDR3 DNA reads as TGTGCCTGGAGTGTACGCCGGGGGGACACCGGGGAGCTGTTTTTT.

The chain couples TRBV20-1 to TRBJ2-7; 10 nucleotides align to TRBD2. Germline loops: CDR1 DFQATT, CDR2 SNEGSKA (reference sequence). This CDR3 comprises 15 residues. Trimming at V came to 3 bases and at J to 4 bases, leaving 9 bases not matched to a gene. The CDR3: CSARPSGRAHYEQYF. CDR3 DNA sequence: TGCAGTGCTAGGCCGAGCGGGAGGGCCCATTACGAGCAGTACTTC.

The CDR3 loop is CSARDGEGGRLYGYTF. CDR3 DNA sequence: TGCAGTGCTAGAGATGGAGAGGGGGGGCGCCTCTATGGCTACACCTTC. V usage is TRBV20-1 and J usage is TRBJ1-2; weak D call: TRBD1 (6 bases). The CDR3 length is 16 residues. The V end lost 0 bases, the J end lost 4 bases, and 18 bases lay between the germline ends. The V gene's germline CDR1 is DFQATT and CDR2 SNEGSKA (reference sequence).

The chain joins TRBV27 to TRBJ2-1; 7 nucleotides align to TRBD2. This CDR3 has 17 residues. V dropped 5 bases and J dropped 7; count of bases not matched to a gene: 17. Germline assignment: CDR1 MNHEY and CDR2 SMNVEV (reference sequence). The CDR3 bases are TGTGCCAGCAGTCCCAAACCCCGGGGCGGGAGTTTGAATGAGCAGTTCTTC. Protein: CASSPKPRGGSLNEQFF.

This sequence joins TRBV20-1 and TRBJ1-5; D ambiguous. Trimming cost V 6 bases and J 7 bases, with 13 bases left between them. CDR3 length: 12 residues. Looked up from germline, CDR1 is DFQATT and CDR2 is SNEGSKA (reference sequence). CDR3 in amino acids: CSASRAAQPQHF. CDR3 DNA sequence: TGCAGTGCCTCACGGGCGGCCCAGCCCCAGCATTTT.